The present TCR beta chain was sequenced within a study of PD-L1 blockade in urothelial cancer (dated by TCRdb to 2017 to 2019). In terms of the full investigation: Every patient began therapy in about 2014 and was given atezolizumab 1,200 mg intravenously every 3 weeks. About 90% of the roughly 30 patients were males with bladder-origin urothelial cancer, and 18 of 29 reported a prior smoking history. Durable clinical benefit was achieved by nine patients but not by the remaining 20. Blood samples were analyzed at two time points: 3 weeks after treatment start (second dose) and 6 weeks after treatment start. Somatic, immune and clinical correlates of response to PD-L1 blockade with atezolizumab in urothelial cancer were the focus of an exploratory multi-omic analysis. A median of about 150,000 T cells and 85,000 or so unique TCRs was obtained from blood samples, and a median clonality of roughly 0.074 was observed. Durable clinical benefit was defined as progression-free survival longer than 6 months, and TCR features were also tested against progression-free and overall survival. Pretreatment blood TCR-seq was available for nearly 30 patients, at least one posttreatment blood collection was obtained for 24 patients, and tumor TCR-seq was available for 24 patients. An ECOG performance status of 0 or 1 was recorded for the patients, and 0 to 3 prior chemotherapy regimens had been received by the patients. Whole exome sequencing and RNA sequencing of pretreatment tumors were performed alongside TCR sequencing in the same patients. Pretreatment tumor samples, along with matched peripheral blood serially collected before and after atezolizumab treatment, were subjected to TCR sequencing. Overall results and qualifications from the work: A pretreatment peripheral blood TCR clonality below the median was linked to improved progression-free and overall survival. Greater expansion of tumor-associated TCR clones in peripheral blood 3 weeks after the start of treatment was observed in patients with durable benefit (n of about 20, p = 0.022). Because the sample size was small (n ≈ 29) and many exploratory analyses were performed, the results are intended to be hypothesis-generating.

The junction shows trimming of 0 bases on V and 3 bases on J, plus 12 bases between the germline ends. CDR1 and CDR2 are read off the germline V gene as LGHNA and YSLEER. The CDR3 goes from the cysteine to the phenylalanine over 15 residues. Here the CDR3 DNA is all that survives: 45 bases in frame from base 1. Points on this clone: The antigen it binds to is not known. No base quality information exists; no much larger clone differs at one position.

Synthetic TCR analog templates were spiked into each PCR so that absolute template abundance could be estimated from read counts. TCRbeta CDR3 regions were amplified from genomic DNA with bias-controlled V and J gene primers using the immunoSEQ assay. Rearranged TCRbeta segments were sequenced at approximately 20X coverage. For the original study's pipeline: Clustering was used to correct sequencing errors, and CDR3s were annotated against IMGT to assign V, D and J genes. Only productive TCRbeta rearrangements were used in downstream analyses, excluding out-of-frame or stop-codon sequences. Clonality was computed as one minus Shannon entropy normalized by the log of the number of unique productive sequences. Clones differing between time points or between blood and tumor were identified using Fisher's exact test with Benjamini-Hochberg correction, with an adjusted p below 0.01 applied as the threshold. The table comes from immuneACCESS by way of TCRdb, which keeps in-frame sequences with V and J called. Part of the clones is missing from these tables; in studies checked, under half for an unresolved V gene and the rest for unknown reasons. Clone size and V and J calls were adopted from that table, with D and trimming inferred from the DNA. This sample lists about 81,000 clones; roughly nine tenths were detected once. The ten most abundant clones make up 8% to 9.5% of the sample.

A cohort of around 29 patients with locally advanced or metastatic urothelial carcinoma, treated at Memorial Sloan Kettering on a trial protocol, was included. Peripheral blood mononuclear cells were collected from each patient pretreatment and during treatment, giving between 1 and 8 total time points per patient. The Qiagen DNeasy Blood extraction kit was used to purify genomic DNA from total PBMCs and tumor samples. Collected pretreatment and during treatment, PBMCs were isolated and stored as previously described. The sequence was obtained from a man between 60 and 70 years old with urothelial cancer. The sequence links TRBV4-3 to TRBJ2-7; no D segment can be confidently identified. The sample was PBMCs, taken around atezolizumab (anti-PD-L1) treatment. For the CDR3, the sequence is CASSQDRVTSYEQYF. The DNA sequence is TGCGCCAGCAGCCAAGATCGGGTCACGAGCTACGAGCAGTACTTC.